These 28 T cell receptor beta chains were all obtained from the same sample, sequenced in a study of shared clonotypes between healthy human individuals. Some clones are missing from TCRdb's copy, which holds only in-frame ones; the method was immunoSEQ multiplex PCR. The sample records approximately 2.1 million clones, approximately 93% being singletons. Input material: naive CD4+ T cells from PBMCs. As for subset: CD45RA+ positively selected. Every receptor here comes from a man aged 18-30 years in good health. Some clones in this sample may be carry-over from other donors' samples.

The V and J genes are TRBV5-1 and TRBJ2-7, with 9 bases matching TRBD1. Germline V gene sequence: CDR1 SGHRS, CDR2 YFSETQ. V lost 4 bases, J lost 2 bases, and 10 bases stayed unmatched. CDR3 size: 16 residues. CDR3 in DNA: TGCGCCAGCAGCGGACAGCCGGGACAGGGCACCTACGAGCAGTACTTC. Amino acid sequence: CASSGQPGQGTYEQYF.

The chain links TRBV11-3 to TRBJ2-5, with TRBD1 matching over 10 bases. CDR1 SGHNT and CDR2 YENEEA come from the germline V gene. Trimming took 5 bases from V and 4 from J; bases not matched to a gene: 13. The CDR3 has 17 residues. CDR3 residues: CASSPGSGQGSLETQYF. In DNA form, the CDR3 reads TGTGCCAGCAGCCCAGGTTCGGGACAGGGGAGTCTAGAGACCCAGTACTTC.

The CDR3: CASSLLSGRNTGELFF. CDR3 in DNA: TGTGCCAGCAGCCTTCTTAGCGGGAGAAACACCGGGGAGCTGTTTTTT. The chain combines TRBV9 with TRBJ2-2; 9 positions match TRBD2. The V gene's germline CDR1 is SGDLS and CDR2 YYNGEE. The CDR3 is 16 residues long. Unmatched junction bases numbered 6, after V lost 4 bases and J lost 2 bases.

Regarding this clone: The same CDR3 can be traced to other DNA sequences in this sample. The rearrangement joins TRBV28 to TRBJ1-2; D uncertain. The V gene's germline CDR1 is MDHEN and CDR2 SYDVKM. The length of the CDR3 is 12 residues. V lost 4 bases and J lost 3, with 6 bases in between. CDR3 sequence (DNA): TGTGCCAGCAGTTGGGCGGACTATGGCTACACCTTC. As protein: CASSWADYGYTF.

The chain joins TRBV5-1 to TRBJ2-1; no clear D gene. V dropped 1 base and J dropped 0 bases, with 8 bases sitting between them. CDR1 is SGHRS and CDR2 is YFSETQ in the germline V gene. The CDR3 extends over 15 amino acids. The CDR3 reads CASSLYVSSYNEQFF. DNA for the CDR3: TGCGCCAGCAGCTTGTACGTGAGCTCCTACAATGAGCAGTTCTTC.

The CDR3 loop reads CASSSPDTHSYNEQFF. The CDR3 coding sequence is TGCGCCAGCAGCAGCCCAGACACCCACTCCTACAATGAGCAGTTCTTC. This chain connects TRBV5-1 to TRBJ2-1; D unresolved. Germline assignment: CDR1 SGHRS and CDR2 YFSETQ. V lost 4 bases to trimming and J lost 0 bases, with 14 bases between them. This CDR3 is built from 16 residues.

This clone was recorded only once. V and J are TRBV5-1 and TRBJ1-5; no firm D call. The length of the CDR3 is 14 residues. V lost 0 bases and J lost 4, with 8 bases in between. CDR1 and CDR2 from the germline V gene are SGHRS and YFSETQ. As DNA, the CDR3 is TGCGCCAGCAGCTTGGACTGGGCAAATCAGCCCCAGCATTTT. It yields the protein CASSLDWANQPQHF.

The chain is built from TRBV25-1 and TRBJ1-2; TRBD1 is a possible D gene (6 bases). V lost 0 bases to trimming and J lost 5 bases, with 16 bases between them. The CDR3 loop spans 16 amino acids. Germline lookup yields CDR1 MGHDK and CDR2 SYGVNS. In nucleotides, the CDR3 is TGTGCCAGCAGTGAATACGACGGGGGCGTTAATTATGGCTACACCTTC. Protein product: CASSEYDGGVNYGYTF.

This sequence joins TRBV28 and TRBJ1-1; a weak D match, TRBD1 (5 bases). The CDR3 is 15 residues long. Germline CDR1 reads MDHEN; CDR2 reads SYDVKM. Trimming took off 5 bases at V and 3 bases at J, with 16 bases between the two ends. The CDR3 region has the DNA TGTGCCAGCAGTACGCAGACAGCATGGTACACTGAAGCTTTCTTT. Encoded protein: CASSTQTAWYTEAFF.

This sequence joins TRBV6-1 and TRBJ2-1; D unclear. The V and J ends lost 10 bases and 4 bases respectively, with 17 bases between them. Germline values: CDR1 MNHNS, CDR2 SASEGT. This CDR3 has 14 amino acids. The CDR3 spells CATTIDRAYNEQFF. CDR3 nucleotides: TGTGCCACCACTATCGACCGGGCTTACAATGAGCAGTTCTTC.

The V and J genes are TRBV30 and TRBJ1-6, with 8 nucleotides matching TRBD1. CDR3 length: 15 amino acids. Per germline, CDR1 GTSNPN and CDR2 SVGIG (reference sequence). The V segment lost 3 bases and the J segment 5 bases; nucleotides outside the gene matches: 6. The CDR3 spells CAWSGGTGDNSPLHF. CDR3 in DNA: TGTGCCTGGAGCGGGGGGACAGGCGATAATTCACCCCTCCACTTT.

This clone was seen once. The chain employs TRBV25-1 and TRBJ2-7; 11 bases are a match to TRBD1. Per the germline V gene, CDR1 is MGHDK and CDR2 is SYGVNS. The CDR3 extends over 13 amino acids. V was pared by 5 bases and J by 5 bases, with 2 bases of the junction left unmatched. CDR3 bases: TGTGCCAGCAGTCAGGGACAGGGGGACGAGCAGTACTTC. This encodes CASSQGQGDEQYF.

V gene TRBV7-2 combines with J gene TRBJ2-5, with D possibly matching TRBD2 (5 bases). Germline lookup yields CDR1 SGHTA and CDR2 FQGNSA. The CDR3 extends over 16 amino acids. Trimming stripped 4 bases from V and 4 bases from J, with 19 bases between. The CDR3: CASSSRERTWGETQYF. CDR3 sequence (DNA): TGTGCCAGCAGCTCCCGAGAGCGGACGTGGGGAGAGACCCAGTACTTC.

The chain couples TRBV11-2 to TRBJ1-4; D is unresolved. V dropped 5 bases and J dropped 6 bases, with 10 bases sitting between them. Looked up from germline, CDR1 is SGHAT and CDR2 is FQNNGV. The CDR3 loop spans 13 amino acids. The CDR3 coding sequence is TGTGCCAGCAGCCCCGGGGTGCATGAAAAACTGTTTTTT. Translation gives CASSPGVHEKLFF.

The rearrangement joins TRBV10-1 to TRBJ2-1, with unresolved D. Trimming left V 2 bases short and J 12 bases short, with 14 bases between. Germline assignment: CDR1 WNHNN and CDR2 SYGVQD (reference sequence). There are 13 residues in the CDR3. DNA for the CDR3: TGCGCCAGCAGTGAGGAAGGCTCCAAGGGGCAGTTCTTC. Its translation is CASSEEGSKGQFF.

This chain links TRBV9 with TRBJ2-2, with 10 bases lining up with TRBD2. The CDR3 runs to 15 residues. V was clipped by 0 bases and J by 6 bases; unmatched bases: 2. Germline CDR1 reads SGDLS; CDR2 reads YYNGEE. CDR3 bases: TGTGCCAGCAGCGTAGAAAGCGGGAGGGCCGGGGAGCTGTTTTTT. Translation gives CASSVESGRAGELFF.

V and J are TRBV27 and TRBJ2-7; D is undetermined. The germline V gene encodes CDR1 MNHEY and CDR2 SMNVEV (reference sequence). CDR3 length: 15 amino acids. The V gene lost 5 bases and the J gene lost 5 bases, with 19 bases spanning the gap. The CDR3 sequence is CASSRVPVGGDEQYF. DNA of the CDR3: TGTGCCAGCAGTCGGGTGCCCGTGGGTGGTGACGAGCAGTACTTC.

CDR3 region: CASSSQLAGGWADTQYF. The CDR3 DNA follows: TGTGCCAGCAGTTCCCAACTAGCGGGAGGGTGGGCAGATACGCAGTATTTT. The chain joins TRBV28 to TRBJ2-3, with 13 bases fitting TRBD2. The CDR3 runs to 17 residues. Germline CDR1 MDHEN, CDR2 SYDVKM. Trimming at V came to 4 bases and at J to 4 bases, leaving 8 bases not matched to a gene.

The V and J genes are TRBV6-5 and TRBJ1-1, with a possible D match to TRBD1 (5 bases). Trimming removed 8 bases at V and 1 base at J, with 14 bases between. Per the germline V gene, CDR1 is MNHEY and CDR2 is SVGAGI. The CDR3 runs to 14 residues. CDR3 sequence: CASSLGDRNTEAFF. The CDR3 nucleotides are TGTGCCAGCTCCCTGGGAGACAGGAACACTGAAGCTTTCTTT.

The V gene is TRBV6-5, the J gene TRBJ2-5; D not resolved. Germline V CDR1 and CDR2: MNHEY, SVGAGI. This CDR3 has 13 residues. Trimming removed 2 bases from V and 1 base from J, with 5 bases in between. As DNA, the CDR3 is TGTGCCAGCAGTTACAGTGTCCAAGAGACCCAGTACTTC. Its protein product is CASSYSVQETQYF.

The CDR3 here is CASSARTSGEETQYF. The CDR3 DNA is TGTGCCAGCAGTGCAAGGACTAGCGGGGAAGAGACCCAGTACTTC. The V call is TRBV6-5, the J call TRBJ2-5; 12 bases are shared with TRBD2. This CDR3 contains 15 residues. Germline lookup yields CDR1 MNHEY and CDR2 SVGAGI. J gave up 3 bases and V 5 bases, and 4 bases lay outside the gene matches.

This clone was recorded only once. The V gene is TRBV7-6, the J gene TRBJ2-2; D gene ambiguous. From germline, CDR1 is SGHVS and CDR2 FNYEAQ. The CDR3 runs 12 residues. V gave up 8 bases and J gave up 4 bases, with 8 bases separating them. The CDR3: CASGPRTGELFF. The CDR3 nucleotides are TGTGCCAGCGGTCCCCGCACCGGGGAGCTGTTTTTT.

This chain links TRBV6-6 with TRBJ2-1; D is ambiguous. This CDR3 is built from 12 residues. The ends were cut back, 0 bases at V and 10 bases at J, with 7 bases in the middle. In germline, CDR1 is MNHNY, CDR2 SVGAGI (reference sequence). The CDR3 coding sequence is TGTGCCAGCAGTTACTCGAGCGAGGAGCAGTTCTTC. This codes for CASSYSSEEQFF.

With regard to this clone: In the same sample, other DNA sequences code for this CDR3. V is TRBV14 and J is TRBJ2-3, with 7 bases identical to TRBD1. CDR1 and CDR2 (germline): SGHDN, FVKESK. Trimming removed 4 bases from V and 3 bases from J; junction bases left unmatched: 7. The CDR3 covers 15 residues. CDR3 nucleotides: TGTGCCAGCAGCCTTCGACAGGGCCCAACAGATACGCAGTATTTT. Encoded protein: CASSLRQGPTDTQYF.

The chain employs TRBV28 and TRBJ2-1; 8 nucleotides align to TRBD1. The CDR3 covers 17 residues. CDR1 MDHEN and CDR2 SYDVKM come from the germline V gene. With 3 bases clipped from V and 0 bases from J, the junction kept 7 bases outside the gene matches. The CDR3 sequence: CASSFQRDRLSYNEQFF. In DNA, the CDR3 is TGTGCCAGCAGTTTTCAGAGGGACAGGCTCTCCTACAATGAGCAGTTCTTC.

The chain joins TRBV6-5 to TRBJ1-3; the D is unclear. Per germline, CDR1 MNHEY and CDR2 SVGAGI. The CDR3 has 13 residues. The germline V and J ends were trimmed by 6 bases and 4 bases, with 10 bases remaining between them. The CDR3 sequence: CASRAGGGNTIYF. The CDR3 DNA sequence: TGTGCCAGCAGGGCGGGCGGGGGAAACACCATATATTTT.

The CDR3 DNA sequence: TGCGCCAGCAGCTTGGCGACAGGGCCCGGAGAAAAACTGTTTTTT. Its protein product is CASSLATGPGEKLFF. The chain carries TRBV5-1 and TRBJ1-4, with TRBD1 matching over 7 bases. This CDR3 has 15 amino acids. V lost 0 bases, J lost 8 bases, and 7 bases stayed unmatched. CDR1 is SGHRS, CDR2 YFSETQ, per germline.

This clone has a single count. Written as DNA, the CDR3 is TGTGCCAGCAGAGGGAGGGAGAGAGGTAACACCATATATTTT. It yields the protein CASRGRERGNTIYF. The rearrangement uses TRBV28 and TRBJ1-3; D gene uncertain. The CDR3 covers 14 residues. The germline CDR1 and CDR2 sequences are MDHEN and SYDVKM. Trimming took 6 bases from V and 7 from J, leaving 16 bases between them.